The 10 T cell receptor beta chains below all came from one sample that was sequenced in a study of vaccination and CD4 T cells after COVID-19. Their antigen targets remain unknown. Specified time point: late sampling 161 to 241 days after vaccination in a few convalescent patients. The treatment here: approximately 11-day PBMC culture with coronavirus spike peptide pools or control peptides (ViraFEST assay). The Oncomine TCR Beta short-read assay was applied to DNA of cultured CD4+ T cells. TCRdb re-analysed the PCR reads in MiXCR, keeping a single row per CDR3 protein. The table shows about 22,000 distinct CDR3 sequences, with 46% occurring only once. Sample: CD4+ T cells from blood, cultured in vitro, taken about 7 months after SARS-CoV-2 vaccination. All receptors come from a human donor who had recovered from COVID-19.

This clonotype was recorded a few times. This chain uses TRBV20-1 with TRBJ2-1; 11 positions agree with TRBD1. This CDR3 is 15 amino acids long. The V gene's germline CDR1 is DFQATT and CDR2 SNEGSKA (reference sequence). Trimming took 4 bases from V and 8 from J; bases not matched to a gene: 10. CDR3: CSANYQGQGVYEQFF. The CDR3 nucleotides are TGCAGTGCTAACTACCAGGGACAGGGGGTGTATGAGCAGTTCTTC.

The chain is built from TRBV19 and TRBJ1-2; weak D call: TRBD1 (5 bases). Germline CDR1 is LNHDA and CDR2 is SQIVND (reference sequence). V lost 3 bases, J lost 7 bases, and 15 bases lay in between. The CDR3 length is 14 residues. CDR3 region: CASSIRRGGAGYTF. CDR3 in DNA: TGTGCCAGTAGTATTAGGAGGGGTGGGGCTGGCTACACCTTC.

This chain links TRBV11-3 with TRBJ2-7; no clear D. Germline CDR1 SGHNT, CDR2 YENEEA. With 3 bases removed from V and 4 bases from J, the gap between germline ends came to 10 bases. There are 13 residues in the CDR3. CDR3 residues: CASSLGFGYEQYF. The CDR3, as DNA: TGTGCCAGCAGCTTGGGATTCGGGTACGAGCAGTACTTC.

The chain employs TRBV10-3 and TRBJ1-6; D may be TRBD1 (5 bases). Trimming cost V 4 bases and J 5 bases, with 12 bases left between them. Germline CDR1 is ENHRY and CDR2 is SYGVKD. The CDR3 runs 15 residues. For the CDR3, the DNA is TGTGCCATCAGTGTCAAGGGGTCAAATAATTCACCCCTCCACTTT. Protein sequence: CAISVKGSNNSPLHF.

This clonotype was seen more than once but under ten times. The CDR3 nucleotides read TGTGCCAGCAGCCCAGGACAGGTCAACTATGGCTACACCTTC. The encoded protein is CASSPGQVNYGYTF. This sequence joins TRBV7-2 and TRBJ1-2, with TRBD1 matching 7 bases. Germline V gives CDR1 SGHTA, CDR2 FQGNSA. This CDR3 is built from 14 residues. V lost 5 bases and J lost 2; bases outside the gene matches: 5.

The chain recombines TRBV27 with TRBJ2-5, with D perhaps TRBD1 (5 bases). Germline CDR1 MNHEY, CDR2 SMNVEV (reference sequence). Trimming left V 5 bases short and J 5 bases short, with 15 bases between. There are 14 residues in the CDR3. The CDR3 bases are TGTGCCAGCAGTCAACGCTCAGGGCCGGAGACCCAGTACTTC. This sequence encodes CASSQRSGPETQYF.

This chain connects TRBV11-3 to TRBJ2-3; TRBD1 might be the D (6 bases). The V end lost 1 base, the J end lost 0 bases, and 11 bases lay between the germline ends. Germline V gives CDR1 SGHNT, CDR2 YENEEA. The CDR3 has 16 residues. This CDR3 reads CASSLVADSSTDTQYF. Written as DNA, the CDR3 is TGTGCCAGCAGCTTAGTCGCGGACAGTAGCACAGATACGCAGTATTTT.

This chain joins TRBV2 and TRBJ1-5; possible D gene TRBD1, 5 bases. The ends were cut back, 5 bases at V and 5 bases at J, with 13 bases in the middle. Germline V gene sequence: CDR1 SNHLY, CDR2 FYNNEI. The CDR3 is made up of 14 amino acids. As DNA, the CDR3 is TGTGCCAGCAGTTTACTAGGGGCCGATCAGCCCCAGCATTTT. It translates to CASSLLGADQPQHF.

The chain links TRBV20-1 to TRBJ2-3, with a possible D match to TRBD1 (5 bases). Germline V CDR1 and CDR2: DFQATT, SNEGSKA (reference sequence). Trimming removed 0 bases at V and 0 bases at J, with 19 bases between. The CDR3 sequence is 18 residues long. The CDR3, as DNA: TGCAGTGCTAGAGATCCTTCAAGCGTGGACATAAGCACAGATACGCAGTATTTT. Translated, it gives CSARDPSSVDISTDTQYF.

This clonotype has more than one count but fewer than ten. The chain employs TRBV15 and TRBJ2-7; possibly TRBD2 for D (6 bases). The germline CDR1 and CDR2 sequences are LNHNV and YYDKDF (reference sequence). V gave up 6 bases and J gave up 2 bases, with 14 bases separating them. The CDR3 extends over 14 amino acids. CDR3 in DNA: TGTGCCACCAGGGCACGGGAGAGTGCCTACGAGCAGTACTTC. Translation gives CATRARESAYEQYF.